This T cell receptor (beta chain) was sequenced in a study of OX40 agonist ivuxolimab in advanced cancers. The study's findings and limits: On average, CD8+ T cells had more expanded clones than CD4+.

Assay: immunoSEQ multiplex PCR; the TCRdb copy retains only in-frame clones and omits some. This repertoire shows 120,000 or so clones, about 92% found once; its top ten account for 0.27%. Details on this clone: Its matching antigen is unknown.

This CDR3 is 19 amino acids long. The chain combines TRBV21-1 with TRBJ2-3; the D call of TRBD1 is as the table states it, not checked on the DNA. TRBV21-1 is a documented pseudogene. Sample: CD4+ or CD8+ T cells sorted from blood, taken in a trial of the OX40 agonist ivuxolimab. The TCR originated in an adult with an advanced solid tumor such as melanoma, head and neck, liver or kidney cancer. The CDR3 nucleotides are TGTGCCAGCAGCAAAGCGCGAGAGGTAGGGGATGATGACACAGATACGCAGTATTTT. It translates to CASSKAREVGDDDTDTQYF.